This TCR beta chain was found in a study of blood T cell repertoires in COVID-19. CDR3 length: 14 amino acids. Germline V gene data show CDR1 as MDHEN and CDR2 as SYDVKM. With 5 bases removed from V and 5 bases from J, the gap between germline ends came to 12 bases. Profiling relied on immunoSEQ multiplex PCR, and the TCRdb table lists in-frame clones only, not all of them. The sample includes a few hundred thousand clones, roughly 90% of them seen just once. Sequences were obtained from peripheral blood. J is TRBJ1-4 and V is TRBV28, with a possible D match to TRBD1 (5 bases). This TCR derives from a woman in her fifties or sixties with acute or convalescent COVID-19. CDR3 sequence (DNA): TGTGCCAGCAGTCCTTCACGGGGGAATGAAAAACTGTTTTTT. Translated, it gives CASSPSRGNEKLFF.